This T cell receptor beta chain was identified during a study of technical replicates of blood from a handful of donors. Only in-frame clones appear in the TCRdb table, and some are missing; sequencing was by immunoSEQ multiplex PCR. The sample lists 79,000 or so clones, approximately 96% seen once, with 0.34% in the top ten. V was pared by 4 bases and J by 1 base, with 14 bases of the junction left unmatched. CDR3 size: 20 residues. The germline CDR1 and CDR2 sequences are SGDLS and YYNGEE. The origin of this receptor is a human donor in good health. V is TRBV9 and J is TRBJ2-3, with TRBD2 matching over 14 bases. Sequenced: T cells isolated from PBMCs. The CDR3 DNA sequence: TGTGCCAGCAGCCCCCAGGGGGGACTAGCGGGAGAAGGGGGCACAGATACGCAGTATTTT. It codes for CASSPQGGLAGEGGTDTQYF.